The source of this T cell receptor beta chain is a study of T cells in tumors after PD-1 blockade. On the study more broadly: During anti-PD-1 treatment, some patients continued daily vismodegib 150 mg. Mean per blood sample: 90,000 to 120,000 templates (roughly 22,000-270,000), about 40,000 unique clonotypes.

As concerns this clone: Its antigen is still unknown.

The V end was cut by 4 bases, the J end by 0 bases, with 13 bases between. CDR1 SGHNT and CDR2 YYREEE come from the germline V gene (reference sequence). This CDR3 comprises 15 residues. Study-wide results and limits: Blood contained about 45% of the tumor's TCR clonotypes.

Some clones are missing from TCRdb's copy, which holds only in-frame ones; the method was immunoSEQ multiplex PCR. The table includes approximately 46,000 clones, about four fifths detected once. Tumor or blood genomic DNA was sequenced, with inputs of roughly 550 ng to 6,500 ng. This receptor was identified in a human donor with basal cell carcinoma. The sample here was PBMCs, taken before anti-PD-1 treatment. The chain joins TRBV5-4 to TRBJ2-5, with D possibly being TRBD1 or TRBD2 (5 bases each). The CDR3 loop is CASSRVGRNQETQYF. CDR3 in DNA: TGTGCCAGCAGCAGAGTGGGACGAAACCAAGAGACCCAGTACTTC.